The next 30 T cell receptor beta chains were all read from a single sample in a study of T cell responses to AZD1222 COVID-19 vaccine. The repertoire was sequenced with immunoSEQ multiplex PCR; TCRdb's copy has only in-frame clones and lacks some. This table holds more than 110,000 clones, 70% to 90% found once. The sequencing used peripheral blood, collected on day 0 of AZD1222 vaccination. The receptors shown here come from an adult in good health.

V usage is TRBV5-6 and J usage is TRBJ1-6, with 8 bases matching TRBD1. The CDR3 runs 18 residues. CDR1 and CDR2 (germline): SGHDT, YYEEEE. Trimming at V came to 0 bases and at J to 0 bases, leaving 5 bases not matched to a gene. CDR3 in amino acids: CASSLGGRGPSYNSPLHF. The CDR3 DNA reads as TGTGCCAGCAGCTTGGGCGGCAGGGGGCCCTCCTATAATTCACCCCTCCACTTT.

This chain links TRBV5-4 with TRBJ2-7; 7 positions agree with TRBD1. V shed 3 bases and J 1 base; nucleotides not matched to a gene: 4. Germline V gives CDR1 SGHNT, CDR2 YYREEE (reference sequence). The CDR3 is 14 residues long. The CDR3 here is CASSSQQGSYEQYF. As DNA, the CDR3 is TGTGCCAGCAGCTCGCAACAGGGGTCCTACGAGCAGTACTTC.

This sequence joins TRBV28 and TRBJ1-6; D not certain. The CDR3 has 17 residues. V lost 5 bases and J 0 bases, leaving 14 bases between the germline ends. CDR1 is MDHEN and CDR2 is SYDVKM in the germline V gene. CDR3 coding DNA: TGTGCCAGCAGTACCGGGTTCCGGAGCTCCTATAATTCACCCCTCCACTTT. Its translation: CASSTGFRSSYNSPLHF.

This chain uses TRBV12-3 or TRBV12-4 with TRBJ2-7, with unresolved D. The CDR3 sequence is 13 residues long. Between the trimmed V and J ends, which lost 5 bases and 6 bases, there was a span of 14 bases. CDR3 protein: CASSLLRVREQYF. The CDR3 DNA reads as TGTGCCAGCAGTCTCCTCCGGGTCCGCGAGCAGTACTTC.

In regard to this clone: It is unclear where the CDR3 begins or ends on the DNA, so no DNA is shown, and the CDR3 is as TCRdb lists it. This chain uses TRBV21-1 with TRBJ2-7; TRBD2 reflects the table's D call only, with no check against the DNA. TRBV21-1 is a recognized pseudogene. The CDR3 is made up of 16 amino acids, end residues included. CDR3 protein: CASSKVGSGTNYEQYF.

This chain connects TRBV6-2 or TRBV6-3 to TRBJ2-1, with D perhaps matching TRBD1 (5 bases). From germline, CDR1 is MNHEY and CDR2 SVGEGT. V lost 3 bases, J lost 8 bases, and 8 bases lay in between. The length of the CDR3 is 12 residues. The CDR3 DNA reads as TGTGCCAGCAGTTATGAAGGGGATGAGCAGTTCTTC. This codes for CASSYEGDEQFF.

This chain joins TRBV19 and TRBJ1-1; 8 nucleotides align to TRBD1. Germline V gene data show CDR1 as LNHDA and CDR2 as SQIVND (reference sequence). V trimming: 1 base; J trimming: 4 bases; junction bases outside the gene matches: 5. CDR3 length equals 15 residues. The CDR3: CASSIVPGGSTEAFF. CDR3 sequence (DNA): TGTGCCAGTAGTATAGTTCCAGGGGGCTCCACTGAAGCTTTCTTT.

The chain carries TRBV6-1 and TRBJ1-5; D is possibly TRBD1 (6 bases). The germline CDR1 and CDR2 sequences are MNHNS and SASEGT. Trimming removed 4 bases at V and 0 bases at J, with 16 bases between. The CDR3 totals 17 residues. The CDR3 protein is CASSATSGTFSNQPQHF. CDR3 DNA: TGTGCCAGCAGTGCTACCTCCGGGACATTTAGCAATCAGCCCCAGCATTTT.

This sequence joins TRBV9 and TRBJ2-5; TRBD2 aligns across 12 bases. The germline gives CDR1 SGDLS, CDR2 YYNGEE. With V trimmed by 5 bases and J by 4 bases, 12 bases remained unmatched. The CDR3 runs 17 residues. Here the CDR3 DNA reads TGTGCCAGCAGTTTCGGTCTAGCGGGAGGGCTAGGAGAGACCCAGTACTTC. Amino acid sequence: CASSFGLAGGLGETQYF.

This clone was seen just once. The chain recombines TRBV19 with TRBJ2-7; 8 positions agree with TRBD1. The V segment lost 2 bases and the J segment 1 base; nucleotides outside the gene matches: 4. Germline V gene lookup returns CDR1 LNHDA and CDR2 SQIVND (reference sequence). This CDR3 contains 15 residues. CDR3 sequence: CASSISDRASYEQYF. The DNA of the CDR3 is TGTGCCAGTAGTATATCGGACAGGGCGTCCTACGAGCAGTACTTC.

This clone was found once. V gene TRBV30 combines with J gene TRBJ1-2; D uncertain. The V gene's germline CDR1 is GTSNPN and CDR2 SVGIG (reference sequence). The CDR3 runs to 12 residues. Trimming pared 0 bases from V and 5 bases from J, leaving 7 bases between. The CDR3 DNA reads TGTGCCTGGAGTGTTGGGCAGTATGGCTACACCTTC. Translation: CAWSVGQYGYTF.

This chain connects TRBV21-1 to TRBJ2-6; the table's D call, TRBD2, has no DNA check behind it. TRBV21-1 is shown as a pseudogene. The CDR3 contains 17 residues. CDR3: CASSKGRKFSGANVLTF. CDR3 DNA: TGTGCCAGCAGCAAAGGTAGAAAATTCTCTGGGGCCAACGTCCTGACTTTC.

This chain links TRBV4-1 with TRBJ2-1; TRBD1 agrees at 9 bases. V lost 5 bases and J lost 2; bases outside the gene matches: 7. The CDR3 loop spans 16 amino acids. Germline CDR1 reads MGHRA; CDR2 reads YSYEKL. The CDR3, as DNA: TGCGCCAGCAGCTACTCAGGACAGGGGACCTACAATGAGCAGTTCTTC. Translation gives CASSYSGQGTYNEQFF.

This chain uses TRBV29-1 with TRBJ2-7, with D possibly TRBD2 on 7 matching bases. V lost 5 bases and J 0 bases, leaving 17 bases between the germline ends. From germline, CDR1 is SQVTM and CDR2 ANQGSEA. The CDR3 contains 15 residues. As DNA, the CDR3 is TGCAGCGTTCCCAGGGAGGGGGACACCTCCTACGAGCAGTACTTC. This gives the protein CSVPREGDTSYEQYF.

The V and J genes are TRBV7-2 and TRBJ1-3, with TRBD1 identical over 7 bases. CDR1 and CDR2 (germline): SGHTA, FQGNSA. The V and J ends lost 1 base and 4 bases, in that order; junction bases with no gene match: 7. The CDR3 spans 16 residues. The CDR3 region is CASSLDNRGSGNTIYF. The CDR3 DNA follows: TGTGCCAGCAGCTTAGACAACAGGGGATCAGGAAACACCATATATTTT.

The chain links TRBV6-5 to TRBJ1-3; 7 bases are shared with TRBD1. Germline trimming cut 4 bases from V and 0 bases from J; bases unmatched to any gene: 6. This CDR3 spans 16 amino acids. Germline V lookup: CDR1 MNHEY, CDR2 SVGAGI. CDR3 loop: CASSSPDRHSGNTIYF. CDR3 sequence (DNA): TGTGCCAGCAGTTCCCCGGACAGGCACTCTGGAAACACCATATATTTT.

The V and J genes are TRBV4-1 and TRBJ2-1; D ambiguous. V shed 0 bases and J shed 0 bases, with 9 bases lying between them. Germline CDR1 and CDR2: MGHRA and YSYEKL. CDR3 length equals 16 residues. Here the CDR3 DNA reads TGCGCCAGCAGCCAAGATTTCCTAGACTCCTACAATGAGCAGTTCTTC. Protein sequence: CASSQDFLDSYNEQFF.

The J gene is TRBJ2-2, the V gene TRBV2; 9 bases fit TRBD1. V was clipped by 6 bases and J by 2 bases; unmatched bases: 4. The germline V gene encodes CDR1 SNHLY and CDR2 FYNNEI. The CDR3 runs 15 residues. The chain's CDR3 is CASRVDRGNTGELFF. The DNA of the CDR3 is TGTGCCAGCAGGGTGGACAGGGGTAACACCGGGGAGCTGTTTTTT.

The chain's CDR3 is CASSLEVLAGVYNEQFF. In DNA, the CDR3 is TGTGCCAGCAGCTTGGAGGTCCTAGCGGGAGTCTACAATGAGCAGTTCTTC. The rearrangement uses TRBV5-4 and TRBJ2-1; 10 positions agree with TRBD2. Trimming cost V 0 bases and J 3 bases; bases outside gene matches: 6. Germline lookup yields CDR1 SGHNT and CDR2 YYREEE (reference sequence). The CDR3 covers 17 residues.

The V and J genes are TRBV4-3 and TRBJ2-2, with D hard to call. V lost 3 bases and J lost 8, with 16 bases in between. The germline CDR1 and CDR2 sequences are LGHNA and YSLEER. CDR3 length: 15 residues. CDR3 in DNA: TGCGCCAGCAGCCAGGTTCCTACCACCGGGGGGGAGCTGTTTTTT. It encodes CASSQVPTTGGELFF.

V gene TRBV4-2 combines with J gene TRBJ1-3, with D tentatively TRBD1 (6 bases). Germline V gene sequence: CDR1 LGHNA, CDR2 YNFKEQ. V gave up 0 bases and J gave up 0 bases, with 15 bases separating them. The CDR3 has 18 residues. CDR3 sequence reads: CASSQDGIGRGSGNTIYF. CDR3 sequence (DNA): TGTGCCAGCAGCCAAGATGGTATTGGCAGGGGCTCTGGAAACACCATATATTTT.

This clone came up a few times. The chain is built from TRBV7-9 and TRBJ1-2, with 7 bases matching TRBD1. The trim removed 5 bases at V and 4 bases at J, leaving 7 bases unmatched. Looked up from germline, CDR1 is SEHNR and CDR2 is FQNEAQ (reference sequence). The CDR3 length is 14 residues. CDR3 in amino acids: CASSPGQAGYGYTF. The DNA of the CDR3 is TGTGCCAGCAGCCCCGGACAGGCCGGCTATGGCTACACCTTC.

This sequence joins TRBV19 and TRBJ1-5, with TRBD1 identical over 8 bases. With V trimmed by 4 bases and J by 7 bases, 6 bases remained unmatched. Germline V gene lookup returns CDR1 LNHDA and CDR2 SQIVND (reference sequence). This CDR3 comprises 14 residues. The chain's CDR3 is CASSTDRGRQPQHF. The CDR3 DNA follows: TGTGCCAGTAGTACCGACAGGGGCAGGCAGCCCCAGCATTTT.

This clone was seen once. This same CDR3 is encoded by further DNA sequences in the sample. The CDR3 nucleotides read TGCGCCAGCAGCCAAGACAGAGGAAACACCATATATTTT. It is translated as CASSQDRGNTIYF. The rearrangement uses TRBV4-3 and TRBJ1-3; D is ambiguous. The germline V gene has CDR1 LGHNA and CDR2 YSLEER. V dropped 0 bases and J dropped 4 bases, with 4 bases sitting between them. The CDR3 runs 13 residues.

V is TRBV28 and J is TRBJ1-5; D is ambiguous. The V end was cut by 6 bases, the J end by 1 base, with 10 bases between. Germline CDR1 is MDHEN and CDR2 is SYDVKM. The CDR3 sequence is 14 residues long. Here the CDR3 DNA reads TGTGCCAGCAGAAGTAGAGGGAGCAATCAGCCCCAGCATTTT. Translation gives CASRSRGSNQPQHF. Supplemented by reference TRBV28 and TRBJ1-5, the full variable domain reads DVKVTQSSRYLVKRTGEKVFLECVQDMDHENMFWYRQDPGLGLRLIYFSYDVKMKEKGDIPEGYSVSREKKERFSLILESASTNQTSMYLCASRSRGSNQPQHFGDGTRLSIL.

This clone was counted only a few times. J is TRBJ2-1 and V is TRBV27, with D possibly matching TRBD2 (6 bases). Trimming pared 6 bases from V and 3 bases from J, leaving 15 bases between. CDR3 length: 15 amino acids. The germline V gene encodes CDR1 MNHEY and CDR2 SMNVEV (reference sequence). CDR3 bases: TGTGCCAGCAGGCAGGGTTCGGGACTCTACAATGAGCAGTTCTTC. As protein: CASRQGSGLYNEQFF.

The gene calls are TRBV5-1 and TRBJ1-5; D is ambiguous. Trimming pared 4 bases from V and 2 bases from J, leaving 10 bases between. CDR1 and CDR2 (germline): SGHRS, YFSETQ. The CDR3 is 14 amino acids. CDR3 sequence: CASSVEGGNQPQHF. The CDR3 region has the DNA TGCGCCAGCAGCGTAGAGGGTGGCAATCAGCCCCAGCATTTT.

The V gene is TRBV28, the J gene TRBJ2-1; 12 nucleotides line up with TRBD2. V was clipped by 8 bases and J by 9 bases; unmatched bases: 5. Germline lookup yields CDR1 MDHEN and CDR2 SYDVKM. CDR3 length: 13 residues. The CDR3 here is CASRLAGGFEQFF. CDR3 DNA sequence: TGTGCCAGCCGCCTAGCGGGAGGGTTTGAGCAGTTCTTC.

This chain uses TRBV5-6 with TRBJ1-2; TRBD1 might be the D (5 bases). The V gene lost 4 bases and the J gene lost 7 bases, with 11 bases spanning the gap. Germline V lookup: CDR1 SGHDT, CDR2 YYEEEE. The CDR3 is made up of 12 amino acids. In DNA form, the CDR3 reads TGTGCCAGCAGCCGGGGCAGGAGTGGCTACACCTTC. Translating gives CASSRGRSGYTF.

This chain joins TRBV6-2 or TRBV6-3 and TRBJ1-1; D is uncertain. V was pared by 2 bases and J by 0 bases, with 10 bases between. This CDR3 spans 15 amino acids. Germline V gene data show CDR1 as MNHEY and CDR2 as SVGEGT. The CDR3 nucleotides read TGTGCCAGCAGTTACACGGGGTCAATGAACACTGAAGCTTTCTTT. Translation gives CASSYTGSMNTEAFF.